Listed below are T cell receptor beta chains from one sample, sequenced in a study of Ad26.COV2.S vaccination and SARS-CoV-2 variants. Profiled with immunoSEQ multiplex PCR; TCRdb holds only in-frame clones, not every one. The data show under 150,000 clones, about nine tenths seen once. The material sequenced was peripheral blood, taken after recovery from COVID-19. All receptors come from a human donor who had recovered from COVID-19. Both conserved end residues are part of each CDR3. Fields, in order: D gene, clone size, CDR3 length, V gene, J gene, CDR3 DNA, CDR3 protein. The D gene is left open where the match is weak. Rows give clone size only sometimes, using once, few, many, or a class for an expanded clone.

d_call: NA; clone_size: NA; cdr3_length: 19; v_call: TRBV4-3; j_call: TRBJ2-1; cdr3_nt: TGCGCCAGCAGCCAAGAAAGTTTTAGGGACGTTTGGTCCTACAATGAGCAGTTCTTC; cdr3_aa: CASSQESFRDVWSYNEQFF
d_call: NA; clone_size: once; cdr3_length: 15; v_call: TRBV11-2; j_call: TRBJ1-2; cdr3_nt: TGTGCCAGCAGCTTACCCCCGCAGGGATCAAATGGCTACACCTTC; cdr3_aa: CASSLPPQGSNGYTF
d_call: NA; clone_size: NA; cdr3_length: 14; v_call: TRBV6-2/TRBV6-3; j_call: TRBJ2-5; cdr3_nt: TGTGCCAGCAGTTACTCAGACAAACAAGAGACCCAGTACTTC; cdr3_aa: CASSYSDKQETQYF
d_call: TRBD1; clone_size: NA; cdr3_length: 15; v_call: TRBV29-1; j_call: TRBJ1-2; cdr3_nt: TGCAGCGTTGAAGATCAGGACAGGGCACCCTATGGCTACACCTTC; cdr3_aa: CSVEDQDRAPYGYTF
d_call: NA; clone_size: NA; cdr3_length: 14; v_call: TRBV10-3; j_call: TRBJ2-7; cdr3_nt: TGTGCCATCGGTTTGGAAGGAGGGCTTGGCGAGCAGTACTTC; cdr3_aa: CAIGLEGGLGEQYF
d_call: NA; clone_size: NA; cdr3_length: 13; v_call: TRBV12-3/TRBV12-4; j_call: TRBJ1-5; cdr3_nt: TGTGCCAGCAGTTTTATCCCAGTGGAGCCCCAGCATTTT; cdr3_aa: CASSFIPVEPQHF
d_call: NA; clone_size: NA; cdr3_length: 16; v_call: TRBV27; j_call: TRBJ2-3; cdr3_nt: TGTGCCAGCAGTTTATCCGGGACTTCGAGCACAGATACGCAGTATTTT; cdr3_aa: CASSLSGTSSTDTQYF
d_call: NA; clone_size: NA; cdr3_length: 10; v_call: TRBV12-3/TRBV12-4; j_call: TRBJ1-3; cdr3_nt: TGTGCCAGCGGCGTTAGCACCATATATTTT; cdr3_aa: CASGVSTIYF
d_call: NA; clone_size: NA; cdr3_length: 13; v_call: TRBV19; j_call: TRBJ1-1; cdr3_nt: TGTGCCGGAGCCGCATCGATGAACACTGAAGCTTTCTTT; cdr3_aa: CAGAASMNTEAFF
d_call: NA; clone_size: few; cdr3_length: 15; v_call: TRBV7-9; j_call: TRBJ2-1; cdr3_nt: TGTGCCAGCAGCTCCCTCGACGGGCGAGGCGATGAGCAGTTCTTC; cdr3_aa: CASSSLDGRGDEQFF
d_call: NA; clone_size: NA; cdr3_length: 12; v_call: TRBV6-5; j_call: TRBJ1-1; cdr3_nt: TGTGCCAGCGACGGGACCCACACTGAAGCTTTCTTT; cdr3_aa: CASDGTHTEAFF
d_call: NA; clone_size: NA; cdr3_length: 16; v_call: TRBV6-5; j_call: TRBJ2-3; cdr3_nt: TGTGCCAGCAGTTACAGGTCGGGGGCCAGCACAGATACGCAGTATTTT; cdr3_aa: CASSYRSGASTDTQYF
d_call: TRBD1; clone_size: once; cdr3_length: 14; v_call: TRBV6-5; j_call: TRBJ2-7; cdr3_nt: TGTGCCAGCAGCCTAGGGGGCAACTCCTACGAGCAGTACTTC; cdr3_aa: CASSLGGNSYEQYF
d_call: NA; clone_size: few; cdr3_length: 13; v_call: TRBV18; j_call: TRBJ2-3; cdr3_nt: TGTGCCAGCTCACCACCTGGCGCAGATACGCAGTATTTT; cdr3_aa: CASSPPGADTQYF
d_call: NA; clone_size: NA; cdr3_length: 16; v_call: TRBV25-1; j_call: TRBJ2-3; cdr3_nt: TGTGCCAGCAGTAATCGACAGGGTGGGACTGAAGATACGCAGTATTTT; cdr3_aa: CASSNRQGGTEDTQYF
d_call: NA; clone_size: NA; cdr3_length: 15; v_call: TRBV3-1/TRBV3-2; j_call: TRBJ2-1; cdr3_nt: TGTGCCAGCAGCCCGGGGCGACGGGGGCTATTTGAGCAGTTCTTC; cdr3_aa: CASSPGRRGLFEQFF
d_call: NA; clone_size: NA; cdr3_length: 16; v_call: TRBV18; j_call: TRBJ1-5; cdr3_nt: TGTGCCAGCTCGCAACAGGGTATAGGGAGCAATCAGCCCCAGCATTTT; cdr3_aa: CASSQQGIGSNQPQHF
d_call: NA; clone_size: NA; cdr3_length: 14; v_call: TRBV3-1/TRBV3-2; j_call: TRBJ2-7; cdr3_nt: TGTGCCAGCAGCCAAGTGAATGTAGCCTACGAGCAGTACTTC; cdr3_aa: CASSQVNVAYEQYF
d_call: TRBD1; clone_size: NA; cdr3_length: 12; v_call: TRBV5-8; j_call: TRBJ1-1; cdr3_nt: TGTGCCAGCCGACAGGGGAACGCTGAAGCTTTCTTT; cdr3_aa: CASRQGNAEAFF
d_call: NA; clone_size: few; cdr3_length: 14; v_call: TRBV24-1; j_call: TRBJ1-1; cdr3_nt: TGTGCCACCAGGAGGACGGGTCACGACACTGAAGCTTTCTTT; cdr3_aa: CATRRTGHDTEAFF
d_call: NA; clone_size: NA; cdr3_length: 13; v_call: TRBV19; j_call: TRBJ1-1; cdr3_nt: TGTGCCAGTAGTTTACAGGGTTACGCTGAAGCTTTCTTT; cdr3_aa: CASSLQGYAEAFF
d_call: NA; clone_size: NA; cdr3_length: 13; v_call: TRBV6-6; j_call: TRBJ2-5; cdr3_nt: TGTGCCAGCAGGGGGACAACTAAAGAGACCCAGTACTTC; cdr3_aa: CASRGTTKETQYF
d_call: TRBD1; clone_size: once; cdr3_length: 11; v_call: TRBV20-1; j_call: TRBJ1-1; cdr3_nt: TGCAGTGCTGGAGGGACAGGTGAAGCTTTCTTT; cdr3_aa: CSAGGTGEAFF
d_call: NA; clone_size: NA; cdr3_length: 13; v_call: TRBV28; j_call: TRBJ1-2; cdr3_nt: TGTGCCAGCAGTCCAGACGGGATCCAGGGCTACACCTTC; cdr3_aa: CASSPDGIQGYTF
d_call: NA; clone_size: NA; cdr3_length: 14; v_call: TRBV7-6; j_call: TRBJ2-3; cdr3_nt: TGTGCCAGCAGCACCTGGGACCTCACAGATACGCAGTATTTT; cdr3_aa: CASSTWDLTDTQYF
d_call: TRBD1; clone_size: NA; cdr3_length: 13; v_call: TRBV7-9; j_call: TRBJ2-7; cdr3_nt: TGTGCCAGCAGCTACGGACAGGGCGGCGAGCAGTACTTC; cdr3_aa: CASSYGQGGEQYF
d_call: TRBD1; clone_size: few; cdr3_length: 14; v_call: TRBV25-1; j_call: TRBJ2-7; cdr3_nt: TGTGCCAGCAGAAGGACAGGGGGATCCGGGGAGCAGTACTTC; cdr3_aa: CASRRTGGSGEQYF
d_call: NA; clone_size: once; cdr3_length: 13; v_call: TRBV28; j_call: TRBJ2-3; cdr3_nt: TGTGCCAGCAGCCCCCCCGTCCCGGGTGCGCAGTATTTT; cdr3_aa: CASSPPVPGAQYF
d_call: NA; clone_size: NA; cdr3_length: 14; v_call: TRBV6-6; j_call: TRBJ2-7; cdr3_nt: TGTGCCAGCAGACTGGGAAGGGGCACCTACGAGCAGTACTTC; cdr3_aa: CASRLGRGTYEQYF
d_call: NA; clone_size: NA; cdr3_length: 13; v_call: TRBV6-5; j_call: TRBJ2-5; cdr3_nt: TGTGCCAGCAGTTACTCGACGGGGGAAGCCCAGTACTTC; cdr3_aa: CASSYSTGEAQYF
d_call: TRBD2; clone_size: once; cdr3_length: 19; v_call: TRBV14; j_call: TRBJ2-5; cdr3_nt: TGTGCCAGCAGCCAAGATTGGGTGTCTAGCGGGGGACCCCAAGAGACCCAGTACTTC; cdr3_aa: CASSQDWVSSGGPQETQYF
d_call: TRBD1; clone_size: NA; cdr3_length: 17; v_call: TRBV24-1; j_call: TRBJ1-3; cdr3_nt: TGTGCCACCAGTGATTTCCAGGACAGGGACTCTGGAAACACCATATATTTT; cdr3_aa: CATSDFQDRDSGNTIYF
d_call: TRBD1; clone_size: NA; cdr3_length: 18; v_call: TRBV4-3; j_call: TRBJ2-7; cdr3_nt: TGCGCCAGCAGCCAAGAAAGCAACCTGGCAAGGGGGCACTACGAGCAGTACTTC; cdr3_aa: CASSQESNLARGHYEQYF
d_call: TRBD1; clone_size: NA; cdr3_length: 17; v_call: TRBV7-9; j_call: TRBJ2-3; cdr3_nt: TGTGCCAGCAGCTCACGCCCGGGACAGGGGGCAACAGATACGCAGTATTTT; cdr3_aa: CASSSRPGQGATDTQYF
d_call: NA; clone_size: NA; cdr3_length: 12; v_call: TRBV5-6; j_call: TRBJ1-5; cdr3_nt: TGTGCCAGCAGTTACCAACAGGGGCCCCAGCATTTT; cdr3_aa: CASSYQQGPQHF
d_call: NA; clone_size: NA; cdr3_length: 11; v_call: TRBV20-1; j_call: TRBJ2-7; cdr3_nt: TGCAGTGTCGCGGGATCCTACGAGCAGTACTTC; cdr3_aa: CSVAGSYEQYF
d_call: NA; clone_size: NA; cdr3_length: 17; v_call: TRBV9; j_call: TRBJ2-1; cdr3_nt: TGTGCCAGCAGCGTTGGCGGGGGCCCACTCTCCTACAATGAGCAGTTCTTC; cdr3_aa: CASSVGGGPLSYNEQFF
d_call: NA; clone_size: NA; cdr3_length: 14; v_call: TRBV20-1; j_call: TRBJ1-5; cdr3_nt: TGCAGTGCTAGTACGGGGGCGGGCAATCAGCCCCAGCATTTT; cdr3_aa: CSASTGAGNQPQHF
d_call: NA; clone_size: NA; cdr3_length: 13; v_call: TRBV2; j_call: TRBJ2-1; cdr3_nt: TGTGCCAGCAAACCGGAAGCCTACAATGAGCAGTTCTTC; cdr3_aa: CASKPEAYNEQFF
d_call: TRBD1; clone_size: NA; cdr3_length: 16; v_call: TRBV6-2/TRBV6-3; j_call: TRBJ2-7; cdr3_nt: TGTGCCAGCAGTTACTCGACCGGACAGGGTCTCTACGAGCAGTACTTC; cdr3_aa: CASSYSTGQGLYEQYF
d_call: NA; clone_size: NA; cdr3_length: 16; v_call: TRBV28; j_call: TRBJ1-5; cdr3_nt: TGTGCCAGCAGTTCCCCTCTGACACATAGCAATCAGCCCCAGCATTTT; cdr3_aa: CASSSPLTHSNQPQHF
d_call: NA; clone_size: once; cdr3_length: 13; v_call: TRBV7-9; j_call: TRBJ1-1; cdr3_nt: TGTGCCAGCGCCGAAGCGGGCCACACTGAAGCTTTCTTT; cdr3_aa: CASAEAGHTEAFF
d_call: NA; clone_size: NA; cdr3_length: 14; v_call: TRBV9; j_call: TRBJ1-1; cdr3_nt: TGTGCCAGCAGCCTAGAAGGGGCGGGGACTGAAGCTTTCTTT; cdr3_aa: CASSLEGAGTEAFF
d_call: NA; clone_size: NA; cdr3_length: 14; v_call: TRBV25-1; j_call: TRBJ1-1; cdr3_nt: TGTGCCAGCAGCAACAGGGAATTGGACACTGAAGCTTTCTTT; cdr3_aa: CASSNRELDTEAFF
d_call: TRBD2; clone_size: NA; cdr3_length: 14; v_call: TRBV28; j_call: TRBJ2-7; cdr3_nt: TGTGCCAGCAGGATGACTAGCGGTACCTACGAGCAGTACTTC; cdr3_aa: CASRMTSGTYEQYF
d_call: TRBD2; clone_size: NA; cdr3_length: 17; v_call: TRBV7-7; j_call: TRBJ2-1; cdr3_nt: TGTGCTAGCAGCTTAGCCCAGACTAGCGGGGGACTCGATGAGCAGTTCTTC; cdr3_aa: CASSLAQTSGGLDEQFF
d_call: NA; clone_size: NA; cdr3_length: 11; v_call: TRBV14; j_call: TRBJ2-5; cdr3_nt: TGTGCCAGCAGCCGAGGAGAGACCCAGTACTTC; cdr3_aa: CASSRGETQYF
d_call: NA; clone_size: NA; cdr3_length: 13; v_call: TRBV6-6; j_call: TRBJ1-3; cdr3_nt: TGTGCCAGCAGTTCAGGGGTTGGAAACACCATATATTTT; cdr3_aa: CASSSGVGNTIYF
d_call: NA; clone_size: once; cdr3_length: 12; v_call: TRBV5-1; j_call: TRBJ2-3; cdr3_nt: TGCGCCAGCAGCGTCCCTCGCGATACGCAGTATTTT; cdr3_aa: CASSVPRDTQYF
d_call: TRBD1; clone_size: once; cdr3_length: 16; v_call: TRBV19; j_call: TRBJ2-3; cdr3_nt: TGTGCCAGTAGCCAAATCCGGGACAGAAGCACAGATACGCAGTATTTT; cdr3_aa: CASSQIRDRSTDTQYF
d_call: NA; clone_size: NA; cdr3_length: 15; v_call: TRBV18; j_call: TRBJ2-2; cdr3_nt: TGTGCCAGCTCACCAGGATTAAGAAACACCGGGGAGCTGTTTTTT; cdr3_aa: CASSPGLRNTGELFF
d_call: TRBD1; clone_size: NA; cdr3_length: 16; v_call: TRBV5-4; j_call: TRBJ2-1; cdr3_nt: TGTGCCAGCAGAACACCGGGACAGGGGGTTTCCAATGAGCAGTTCTTC; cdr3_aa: CASRTPGQGVSNEQFF
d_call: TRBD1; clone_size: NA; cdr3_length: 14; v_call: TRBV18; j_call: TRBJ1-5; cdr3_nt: TGTGCCAGCTCGGGGACAGACGAGCATCAGCCCCAGCATTTT; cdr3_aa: CASSGTDEHQPQHF
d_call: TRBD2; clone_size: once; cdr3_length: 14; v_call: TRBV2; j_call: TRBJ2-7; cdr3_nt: TGTGCCAGCAGTGGGACTAGCGGCTCCTACGAGCAGTACTTC; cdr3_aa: CASSGTSGSYEQYF
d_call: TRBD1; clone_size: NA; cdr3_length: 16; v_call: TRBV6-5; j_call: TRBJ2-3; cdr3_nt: TGTGCCAGCAGTTACTCGACAGGGCCCCGTGGGGATACGCAGTATTTT; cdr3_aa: CASSYSTGPRGDTQYF
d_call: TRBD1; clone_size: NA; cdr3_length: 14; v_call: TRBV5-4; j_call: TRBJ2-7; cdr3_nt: TGTGCCAGCAGCTTGGGTGGACAGGGAAACGAGCAGTACTTC; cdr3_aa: CASSLGGQGNEQYF
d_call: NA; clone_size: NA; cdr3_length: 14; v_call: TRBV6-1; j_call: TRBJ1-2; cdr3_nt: TGTGCCAGCAGTGAACGGGCCGGACAGAATGGCTACACCTTC; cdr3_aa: CASSERAGQNGYTF